This T cell receptor (beta chain) was obtained from a study of shared T cell receptors in the human thymus. Sequencing was performed with immunoSEQ multiplex PCR; in TCRdb, only in-frame clones are kept and a portion is missing. The data contain roughly 660,000 clones, roughly 88% of them singletons. Germline-derived CDR1 and CDR2 are SGHDN and FVKESK. V gave up 1 base and J gave up 0 bases; unmatched junction bases: 0. The CDR3 consists of 16 residues. The same data also contributed to another study, on human thymus T cells. As that report states: Both thymic and peripheral blood repertoires showed apparently biased V and J usage.

Sample: thymocytes. The receptor was isolated from a boy in the first two years of life with a congenital heart defect. V gene TRBV14 combines with J gene TRBJ2-6; 7 bases are a match to TRBD1. CDR3 protein: CASSQAGGSGANVLTF. The CDR3, as DNA: TGTGCCAGCAGCCAAGCAGGGGGCTCTGGGGCCAACGTCCTGACTTTC.